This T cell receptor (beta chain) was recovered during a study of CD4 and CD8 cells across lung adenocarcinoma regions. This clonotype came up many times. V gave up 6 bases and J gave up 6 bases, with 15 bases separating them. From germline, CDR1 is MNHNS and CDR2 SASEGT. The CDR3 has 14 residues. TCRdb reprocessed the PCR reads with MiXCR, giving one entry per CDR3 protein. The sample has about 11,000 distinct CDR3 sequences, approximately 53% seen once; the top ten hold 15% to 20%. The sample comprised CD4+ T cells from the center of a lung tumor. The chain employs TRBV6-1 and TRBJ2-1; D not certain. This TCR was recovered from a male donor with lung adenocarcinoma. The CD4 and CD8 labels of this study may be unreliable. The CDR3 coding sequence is TGTGCCAGCAGCCGTACTCCCTCGGGCAATGAGCAGTTCTTC. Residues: CASSRTPSGNEQFF.